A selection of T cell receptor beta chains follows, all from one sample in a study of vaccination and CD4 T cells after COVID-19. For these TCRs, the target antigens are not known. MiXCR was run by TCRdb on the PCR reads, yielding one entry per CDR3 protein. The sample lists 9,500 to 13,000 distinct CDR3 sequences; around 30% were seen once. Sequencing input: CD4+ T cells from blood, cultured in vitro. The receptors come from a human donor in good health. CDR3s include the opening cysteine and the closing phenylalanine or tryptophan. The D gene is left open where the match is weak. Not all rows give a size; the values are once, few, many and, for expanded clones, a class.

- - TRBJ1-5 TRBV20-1 CSARGREETNQPQHF TGCAGTGCTAGGGGGCGAGAGGAAACTAATCAGCCCCAGCATTTT
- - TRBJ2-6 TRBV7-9 CASEGGVVGANVLTF TGTGCCAGCGAAGGTGGGGTTGTTGGGGCCAACGTCCTGACTTTC
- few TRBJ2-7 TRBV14 CASSPWGTGYEQYF TGTGCCAGCAGCCCCTGGGGCACAGGCTACGAGCAGTACTTC
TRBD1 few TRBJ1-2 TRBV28 CASSGSPGRGLYGYTF TGTGCCAGCAGTGGATCCCCGGGCAGGGGGCTCTATGGCTACACCTTC
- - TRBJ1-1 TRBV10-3 CAISQTGNTEAFF TGTGCCATCAGTCAAACAGGGAACACTGAAGCTTTCTTT
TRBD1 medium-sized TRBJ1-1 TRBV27 CAVHRDRSRTEAFF TGTGCCGTTCACCGGGACAGAAGTCGAACTGAAGCTTTCTTT
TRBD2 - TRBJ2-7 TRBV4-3 CASSHRTSGSYEQYF TGCGCCAGCAGCCACCGGACTAGCGGGAGCTACGAGCAGTACTTC
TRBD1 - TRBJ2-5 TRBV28 CASSSETGYQETQYF TGTGCCAGCAGTTCCGAGACAGGGTACCAAGAGACCCAGTACTTC
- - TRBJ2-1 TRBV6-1 CASSPGNLGQFF TGTGCCAGCAGCCCAGGGAACCTCGGGCAGTTCTTC
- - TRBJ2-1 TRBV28 CASGVRNEQFF TGTGCCAGCGGGGTCAGGAATGAGCAGTTCTTC
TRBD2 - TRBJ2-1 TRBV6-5 CASSYPGLAGVNEQFF TGTGCCAGCAGTTACCCGGGACTAGCGGGAGTAAATGAGCAGTTCTTC
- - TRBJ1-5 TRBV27 CASSLGGPNQPQHF TGTGCCAGCAGTTTAGGGGGGCCCAATCAGCCCCAGCATTTT
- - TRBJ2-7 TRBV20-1 CSARDTDSLSYEQYF TGCAGTGCTAGAGATACAGACAGCCTCTCCTACGAGCAGTACTTC
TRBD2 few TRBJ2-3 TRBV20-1 CSAKLAGGPPDTQYF TGCAGTGCTAAACTAGCGGGAGGCCCACCAGATACGCAGTATTTT
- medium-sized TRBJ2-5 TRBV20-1 CSARDWKGETQYF TGCAGTGCTAGAGATTGGAAGGGGGAGACCCAGTACTTC
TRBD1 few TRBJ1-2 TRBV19 CASSVGQGGYTF TGTGCCAGTAGTGTCGGACAGGGTGGCTACACCTTC
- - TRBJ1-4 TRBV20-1 CSASTYVSEKLFF TGCAGTGCTTCTACTTACGTATCTGAAAAACTGTTTTTT
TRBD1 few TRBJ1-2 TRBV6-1 CASRDRSYGYTF TGTGCCAGCAGGGACAGGTCCTATGGCTACACCTTC
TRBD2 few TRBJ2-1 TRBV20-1 CSAQTGLAGGFEQFF TGCAGTGCTCAGACGGGACTAGCGGGAGGGTTTGAGCAGTTCTTC
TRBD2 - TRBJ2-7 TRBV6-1 CASSELGTSGTAYEQYF TGTGCCAGCAGTGAACTGGGGACTAGCGGGACCGCCTACGAGCAGTACTTC
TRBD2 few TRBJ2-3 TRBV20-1 CSAVHPAGGPSDTQYF TGCAGTGCAGTACACCCAGCGGGAGGGCCCTCAGATACGCAGTATTTT
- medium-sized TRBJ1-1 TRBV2 CASSEWGSGTEAFF TGTGCCAGCAGTGAGTGGGGCTCGGGCACTGAAGCTTTCTTT
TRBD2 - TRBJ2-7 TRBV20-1 CSARVVLAGSYEQYF TGCAGTGCTAGAGTGGTCCTAGCGGGGAGCTACGAGCAGTACTTC
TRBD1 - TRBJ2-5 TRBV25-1 CASSEYLDRGLWYGETQYF TGTGCCAGCAGTGAATACCTGGACAGGGGGCTTTGGTATGGAGAGACCCAGTACTTC
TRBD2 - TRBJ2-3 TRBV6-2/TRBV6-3 CASSYSAGGSTDTQYF TGTGCCAGCAGTTACTCGGCGGGAGGTAGCACAGATACGCAGTATTTT
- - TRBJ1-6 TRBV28 CAHGSSYNSPLHF TGTGCCCACGGGAGCTCCTATAATTCACCCCTCCACTTT
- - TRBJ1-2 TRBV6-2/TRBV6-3 CASSVPGDANYGYTF TGTGCCAGCAGTGTTCCGGGGGACGCTAACTATGGCTACACCTTC
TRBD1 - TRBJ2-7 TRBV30 CAWSPGQGVTYEQYF TGTGCCTGGAGTCCGGGACAGGGGGTAACCTACGAGCAGTACTTC
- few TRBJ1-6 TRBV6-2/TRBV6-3 CASSKATGTITSPLHF TGTGCCAGCAGTAAAGCTACCGGGACAATAACGTCACCCCTCCACTTT
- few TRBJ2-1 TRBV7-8 CASSLDIGEQFF TGTGCCAGTTCCTTGGACATTGGTGAGCAGTTCTTC
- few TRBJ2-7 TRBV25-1 CASSEFGPSPHF TGTGCCAGCAGTGAATTTGGCCCCAGCCCTCATTTC
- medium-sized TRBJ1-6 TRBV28 CAVGSSYNSPLHF TGTGCCGTAGGCTCGTCGTATAATTCACCCCTCCACTTT
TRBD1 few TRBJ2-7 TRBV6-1 CASSPSDRDEQYF TGTGCCAGCAGCCCTTCTGACAGGGACGAGCAGTACTTC
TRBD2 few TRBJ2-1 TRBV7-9 CASSLPPRLAGFRNEQFF TGTGCCAGCAGCTTACCACCCCGACTAGCTGGCTTTAGGAATGAGCAGTTCTTC
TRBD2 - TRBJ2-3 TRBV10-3 CAIRPSGESTDTQYF TGTGCCATCAGACCTAGCGGGGAAAGCACAGATACGCAGTATTTT
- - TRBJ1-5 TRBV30 CAWQIGNQPQHF TGTGCCTGGCAAATAGGCAATCAGCCCCAGCATTTT
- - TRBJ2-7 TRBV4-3 CASSQWGGGEQYF TGCGCCAGCAGCCAATGGGGGGGCGGAGAGCAGTACTTC
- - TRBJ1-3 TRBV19 CASEDRGGNTIYF TGTGCCAGTGAGGACCGTGGTGGAAACACCATATATTTT
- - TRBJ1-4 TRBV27 CASSTENRGEKLFF TGTGCCAGCAGTACGGAGAACCGGGGGGAAAAACTGTTTTTT
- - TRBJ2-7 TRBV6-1 CASSDGHTYEQYF TGTGCCAGCAGTGACGGACATACCTACGAGCAGTACTTC
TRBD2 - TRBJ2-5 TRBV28 CASTAGDLETQYF TGTGCCAGCACGGCGGGAGATTTGGAGACCCAGTACTTC
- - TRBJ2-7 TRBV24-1 CATSDTDPPREQYF TGTGCCACCAGTGATACGGACCCACCCAGGGAGCAGTACTTC